This TCR beta chain was sequenced in a study of shared clonotypes between healthy human individuals. About the study: Per-donor plates numbered three CD4 naive, three CD4 memory, two CD8 naive and one CD8 memory. Study-level points and caveats: Naive subsets generally exceeded memory subsets in estimated richness. The naive CD4 repertoires of a handful of donors were compared, and approximately 4.7% of clonotypes were shared.

With respect to this clone: Its cognate antigen is unknown.

The CDR3 has 15 amino acids. Trimming removed 1 base from V and 6 bases from J, with 12 bases in between. The germline V gene has CDR1 SGHTA and CDR2 FQGNSA. An assay was performed, and its level was deep. Assay: immunoSEQ multiplex PCR; the TCRdb copy retains only in-frame clones and omits some. Among 1.6 million or so clones listed, 96% were seen once. The clonotype originates from a man between 25 and 39 years old in good health. The V and J genes are TRBV7-2 and TRBJ2-2, with a weak D call TRBD2 (5 bases). The sample comprised naive CD4+ T cells sorted from blood. Subset specified: CD45RA+ positively selected. The CDR3 sequence is CASSLGRGGPGELFF. In nucleotides, the CDR3 is TGTGCCAGCAGCTTAGGTAGAGGAGGTCCCGGGGAGCTGTTTTTT.